This TCR beta chain derives from a study of T-cell memory formation after mild COVID-19. Study-level information: Most TCR clusters belonged to a single donor.

The CDR3 is made up of 15 amino acids. The V and J ends lost 3 bases and 6 bases respectively, with 17 bases between them. Germline values: CDR1 KGHSH, CDR2 LQKENI. TCRdb analysed the 5' RACE reads with MiXCR anew, one entry per CDR3 protein. The table includes hundreds of thousands of distinct CDR3 sequences, 28% detected once. The sequencing input was PBMCs or a T cell subset sorted from them (not recorded which). V usage is TRBV18 and J usage is TRBJ1-2; D is unclear. The sequence derives from an adult woman who had mild COVID-19 (a few samples of this study predate the infection). Cell type and time point are not known. The CDR3 DNA is TGTGCCAGCTCACCGCAGAGGGCTGCTTTTAATGGCTACACCTTC. Translation: CASSPQRAAFNGYTF.